The 24 T cell receptor beta chains presented below share a single source sample, sequenced in a study of tumor-infiltrating lymphocytes in oesophageal squamous cell carcinoma. Using its own MiXCR run on the PCR reads, TCRdb lists one record per CDR3 protein. Of some 9,900 distinct CDR3 sequences listed, over 50% were seen once; the top ten hold more than 25%. Specimen: esophageal tumor tissue. These receptors all come from a male donor with esophageal squamous cell carcinoma.

This clonotype rates as medium-sized. A single base separates this from a much larger clone, so it may be a read error. This chain links TRBV7-8 with TRBJ2-5; the match to TRBD1 covers 8 bases. Germline CDR1 SGHVS, CDR2 FQNEAQ. This CDR3 spans 15 amino acids. Trimming removed 1 base from V and 11 bases from J; junction bases left unmatched: 12. The chain's CDR3 is CASSLVQGAGNEQYF. The DNA for the CDR3 is TGTGCCAGCAGCTTAGTTCAGGGGGCGGGAAATGAGCAGTACTTC.

This sequence joins TRBV7-3 and TRBJ2-1; maybe TRBD2 (7 bases). Germline loops: CDR1 SGHTA, CDR2 FQGTGA. Trimming left V 5 bases short and J 2 bases short, with 16 bases between. The CDR3 consists of 16 residues. The CDR3 spells CASSPMGGGTYNEQFF. CDR3 nucleotide sequence: TGTGCCAGCAGCCCAATGGGAGGGGGTACCTACAATGAGCAGTTCTTC.

The gene calls are TRBV12-3 or TRBV12-4 and TRBJ2-7, with 7 bases aligning to TRBD1. V shed 1 base and J 3 bases; nucleotides not matched to a gene: 6. The CDR3 is 15 amino acids. The CDR3 reads CASSLEQGYGYEQYF. CDR3 in DNA: TGTGCCAGCAGTTTAGAACAGGGGTACGGCTACGAGCAGTACTTC.

This chain uses TRBV11-2 with TRBJ1-3, with 7 bases matching TRBD1. This CDR3 region has 16 residues. Per the germline V gene, CDR1 is SGHAT and CDR2 is FQNNGV. The V and J ends lost 2 bases and 0 bases, in that order; junction bases with no gene match: 4. The chain's CDR3 is CASSLRGPRSGNTIYF. DNA of the CDR3: TGTGCCAGCAGCTTAAGGGGGCCCCGCTCTGGAAACACCATATATTTT. The full variable domain, in which reference TRBV11-2 and TRBJ1-3 provide the parts outside the CDR3, is EAGVAQSPRYKIIEKRQSVAFWCNPISGHATLYWYQQILGQGPKLLIQFQNNGVVDDSQLPKDRFSAERLKGVDSTLKIQPAKLEDSAVYLCASSLRGPRSGNTIYFGEGSWLTVV.

The chain couples TRBV7-3 to TRBJ2-3; D is uncertain. The end of the DNA aligns better with TRBJ2-5, so the J call may be wrong. The CDR3 runs to 13 residues. The germline V gene encodes CDR1 SGHTA and CDR2 FQGTGA. The CDR3 coding sequence is TGTGCCAGCAGCTCAATCTCAGGAGAGACCCAGTACTTC. Protein: CASSSISGETQYF.

In regard to this clonotype: Given the absence of the conserved phenylalanine or tryptophan at the CDR3 end, a read error is likely. It is unclear where the CDR3 begins or ends on the DNA, so no DNA is shown, and the CDR3 is as TCRdb lists it. The chain has TRBV28 and TRBJ2-3; the table gives TRBD2 as D, unverified against the DNA. The CDR3 has 20 residues if both end residues are counted. CDR1 and CDR2 from the germline V gene are MDHEN and SYDVKM. The CDR3 sequence: CASSFPGTSGYSYNEQYFGP.

This sequence joins TRBV2 and TRBJ2-7; 7 nucleotides agree with TRBD1. The CDR3 is 15 residues long. Trimming cost V 6 bases and J 2 bases; bases outside gene matches: 10. Germline V gives CDR1 SNHLY, CDR2 FYNNEI. The CDR3 bases are TGTGCCAGCAGCCTTCTCCCCGGGACAGCCTACGAGCAGTACTTC. This gives the protein CASSLLPGTAYEQYF.

The chain joins TRBV6-8 to TRBJ2-3; D is undetermined. The closer fit of TRBJ1-1 to the DNA end suggests the J call may be wrong. Germline assignment: CDR1 MNHGY and CDR2 SAAAGT. This CDR3 contains 13 residues. DNA for the CDR3: TGTGCCAGTTCCCTCCAGGAGAACACTGAAGCTTTCTTT. This sequence encodes CASSLQENTEAFF.

This rearrangement joins TRBV7-2 to TRBJ2-3; TRBD2 matches 9 bases. The CDR3 loop spans 17 amino acids. The ends lost 1 base at V and 1 base at J; junction bases unmatched: 6. The germline CDR1 and CDR2 sequences are SGHTA and FQGNSA. CDR3: CASSLVAGGRGTDTQYF. CDR3 DNA sequence: TGTGCCAGCAGCTTAGTGGCTGGCGGGAGGGGCACAGATACGCAGTATTTT.

This chain connects TRBV6-1 to TRBJ2-7, with a tentative D call TRBD2 (6 bases). Germline CDR1 MNHNS, CDR2 SASEGT. The V end was cut by 8 bases, the J end by 0 bases, with 14 bases between. This CDR3 is 14 amino acids long. The CDR3 reads CASSRDFSSYEQYF. The CDR3 DNA reads as TGTGCCAGCTCAAGGGACTTCAGCTCCTACGAGCAGTACTTC.

This clonotype was recorded a few times. The chain has TRBV7-9 and TRBJ2-7; 8 positions agree with TRBD1. V gave up 1 base and J gave up 5 bases; unmatched junction bases: 4. Germline loops: CDR1 SEHNR, CDR2 FQNEAQ (reference sequence). CDR3 length: 14 amino acids. CDR3 region: CASSLGTGSHEQYF. The CDR3 nucleotides read TGTGCCAGCAGCTTAGGGACAGGGAGCCACGAGCAGTACTTC. Full variable domain (rest looked up from reference TRBV7-9 and TRBJ2-7): DTGVSQNPRHKITKRGQNVTFRCDPISEHNRLYWYRQTLGQGPEFLTYFQNEAQLEKSRLLSDRFSAERPKGSFSTLEIQRTEQGDSAMYLCASSLGTGSHEQYFGPGTRLTVT.

Turning to this clonotype: The CDR3 does not close with the conserved phenylalanine or tryptophan, likely indicating a read error. V usage is TRBV7-2 and J usage is TRBJ2-3; unclear D gene. Germline V gene lookup returns CDR1 SGHTA and CDR2 FQGNSA. Trimming removed 0 bases from V and 3 bases from J, with 7 bases in between. The CDR3 extends over 14 amino acids. The chain's CDR3 is CASSLASDTDTQYV. The CDR3 coding sequence is TGTGCCAGCAGCTTAGCTTCAGATACAGATACGCAGTATGTT.

This clonotype was seen once. The chain joins TRBV12-3 or TRBV12-4 to TRBJ2-1, with 8 bases identical to TRBD1. This CDR3 contains 15 residues. The V and J ends lost 2 bases and 7 bases, in that order; junction bases with no gene match: 7. CDR3 in DNA: TGTGCCAGCAGTTTAAGGCAGGGGGCTGAAAATGAGCAGTTCTTC. Translating gives CASSLRQGAENEQFF.

By share, this clonotype ranks as large. This chain connects TRBV6-1 to TRBJ2-5; 10 positions agree with TRBD2. J gave up 1 base and V 2 bases, and 10 bases lay outside the gene matches. The CDR3 length is 18 residues. CDR1 and CDR2 (germline): MNHNS, SASEGT. The DNA of the CDR3 is TGTGCCAGCAGTGAATGGCCTAGCGGGAGCGGGATCCAAGAGACCCAGTACTTC. Residues: CASSEWPSGSGIQETQYF.

V is TRBV7-3 and J is TRBJ2-7, with 8 bases lining up with TRBD2. The J call may be wrong; the DNA end is better matched by TRBJ2-1. The CDR3 runs to 15 residues. Germline V lookup: CDR1 SGHTA, CDR2 FQGTGA. The CDR3 nucleotides are TGTGCCAGCAGCTTAAGACGGGGGGGCCTCAATGAGCAGTTCTTC. Protein sequence: CASSLRRGGLNEQFF.

This chain connects TRBV28 to TRBJ2-4; TRBD2 agrees at 12 bases. The trim removed 3 bases at V and 1 base at J, leaving 4 bases unmatched. The germline gives CDR1 MDHEN, CDR2 SYDVKM. This CDR3 contains 17 residues. The CDR3 reads CASSFPSGGAAKNIQYF. The CDR3 DNA reads as TGTGCCAGCAGTTTCCCTAGCGGGGGGGCCGCCAAAAACATTCAGTACTTC.

DNA of the CDR3: TGTGCCAGCAGCTTAAATCTGGACAGGGGCTCCGATGAGCAGTACTTC. It yields the protein CASSLNLDRGSDEQYF. J is TRBJ2-3 and V is TRBV7-3, with 9 bases that match TRBD1. The last part of the DNA fits TRBJ2-7 better; the J call may be wrong. This CDR3 spans 16 amino acids. The germline gives CDR1 SGHTA, CDR2 FQGTGA.

The table lists this clonotype with a few counts. The rearrangement joins TRBV7-2 to TRBJ2-1; 13 bases fit TRBD2. The V and J ends lost 1 base and 8 bases, in that order; junction bases with no gene match: 5. Germline CDR1 SGHTA, CDR2 FQGNSA. This CDR3 is built from 16 residues. For the CDR3, the DNA is TGTGCCAGCAGCTTAGAGGGGACTAGCGGGATGTATGAGCAGTTCTTC. Translated, it gives CASSLEGTSGMYEQFF.

The chain employs TRBV28 and TRBJ1-1; D not certain. Trimming cost V 6 bases and J 4 bases, with 9 bases left between them. This CDR3 has 12 residues. Germline-derived CDR1 and CDR2 are MDHEN and SYDVKM. This chain's CDR3 is CASSAFATEAFF. CDR3 nucleotide sequence: TGTGCCAGCAGCGCTTTCGCCACTGAAGCTTTCTTT.

This chain links TRBV7-3 with TRBJ2-1; no firm D call. Trimming took off 1 base at V and 12 bases at J, with 13 bases between the two ends. CDR3 length: 13 amino acids. Per germline, CDR1 SGHTA and CDR2 FQGTGA. The CDR3 coding sequence is TGTGCCAGCAGCTTAAACGGGCCTTCCCGGCAGTTCTTC. Its translation is CASSLNGPSRQFF. Based on the CDR3 plus reference TRBV7-3 and TRBJ2-1, the full variable domain is GAGVSQTPSNKVTEKGKYVELRCDPISGHTALYWYRQSLGQGPEFLIYFQGTGAADDSGLPNDRFFAVRPEGSVSTLKIQRTERGDSAVYLCASSLNGPSRQFFGPGTRLTVL.

The rearrangement links TRBV14 to TRBJ2-1; 13 nucleotides agree with TRBD2. V dropped 4 bases and J dropped 1; count of bases not matched to a gene: 13. CDR3 length equals 20 residues. CDR1 SGHDN and CDR2 FVKESK come from the germline V gene. CDR3 sequence: CASSPFSLAGGPRSYNEQFF. CDR3 DNA sequence: TGTGCCAGCAGCCCCTTCTCACTAGCGGGAGGGCCCCGATCCTACAATGAGCAGTTCTTC.

This chain joins TRBV7-6 and TRBJ2-7; D gene uncertain. The DNA end lines up better with TRBJ2-5; the J call may be wrong. This CDR3 is 14 amino acids long. CDR1 and CDR2 from the germline V gene are SGHVS and FNYEAQ. The CDR3 loop is CASSLQVRRETQYF. The CDR3 nucleotides are TGTGCCAGCAGCTTACAGGTCCGGAGAGAGACCCAGTACTTC.

The chain recombines TRBV20-1 with TRBJ2-7, with 10 bases identical to TRBD2. V shed 0 bases and J 3 bases; nucleotides not matched to a gene: 8. The CDR3 has 16 amino acids. Germline V gives CDR1 DFQATT, CDR2 SNEGSKA (reference sequence). The CDR3 loop is CSARDIRTSGFYEQYF. CDR3 nucleotides: TGCAGTGCTAGAGATATAAGGACTAGCGGATTCTACGAGCAGTACTTC.

The rearrangement links TRBV12-3 or TRBV12-4 to TRBJ2-7, with D perhaps matching TRBD1 (5 bases). The J call is in doubt because the DNA end fits TRBJ2-5 better. This CDR3 spans 14 amino acids. CDR3 nucleotide sequence: TGTGCCAGCACAGGGTCCTCAGATCAAGAGACCCAGTACTTC. Translated: CASTGSSDQETQYF.